Listed here are 26 T cell receptor beta chains from one sample, sequenced in a study of shared clonotypes between healthy human individuals. Assay: immunoSEQ multiplex PCR; the TCRdb copy retains only in-frame clones and omits some. This sample carries about 2,100,000 clones, 90% to 95% of them seen once, and the ten largest clones take about 1.8%. The naive CD8 fraction comprised CD45RO-negative cells positively selected for CCR7 and excluded terminally differentiated effector memory CD45RA+ cells. Sequencing was performed on naive CD8+ T cells from PBMCs. These receptors were taken from a man aged 18 to 30 in good health. Some clones in this sample may be carry-over from other donors' samples.

The rearrangement links TRBV7-2 to TRBJ2-7; D not resolved. CDR1 and CDR2 from the germline V gene are SGHTA and FQGNSA. With 5 bases removed from V and 0 bases from J, the gap between germline ends came to 14 bases. The CDR3 sequence is 15 residues long. CDR3 nucleotides: TGTGCCAGCAGCGGTGATCGACCGTCCTCCTACGAGCAGTACTTC. Translation gives CASSGDRPSSYEQYF.

V is TRBV2 and J is TRBJ2-7; D may match TRBD1 or TRBD2 (5 bases each). CDR3 length: 14 residues. The ends were cut back, 3 bases at V and 7 bases at J, with 16 bases in the middle. Germline-derived CDR1 and CDR2 are SNHLY and FYNNEI. CDR3 nucleotides: TGTGCCAGCAGTGATGGGACCGCAACGGGGGAGCAGTACTTC. It yields the protein CASSDGTATGEQYF.

The gene calls are TRBV6-5 and TRBJ2-7, with unresolved D. V was cut by 4 bases and J by 0 bases, with 7 bases left in between. The CDR3 length is 13 residues. Germline V lookup: CDR1 MNHEY, CDR2 SVGAGI. The CDR3: CASSSMSSYEQYF. The CDR3 nucleotides read TGTGCCAGCAGTTCCATGAGCTCCTACGAGCAGTACTTC.

This clone was counted only a few times. This sequence joins TRBV2 and TRBJ1-1; 8 bases map to TRBD1. Unmatched junction bases numbered 9, after V lost 8 bases and J lost 4 bases. This CDR3 spans 14 amino acids. Germline V gene sequence: CDR1 SNHLY, CDR2 FYNNEI. The CDR3: CASRQGREFTEAFF. The CDR3 DNA reads as TGTGCCAGCCGACAGGGGCGGGAGTTCACTGAAGCTTTCTTT.

This sequence joins TRBV14 and TRBJ2-5; D is uncertain. Trimming removed 3 bases at V and 4 bases at J, with 9 bases between. The germline V gene has CDR1 SGHDN and CDR2 FVKESK. The CDR3 has 13 amino acids. Written as DNA, the CDR3 is TGTGCCAGCAGCCATTCGCCTCTAGAGACCCAGTACTTC. Protein: CASSHSPLETQYF.

The gene calls are TRBV25-1 and TRBJ1-1, with unresolved D. Germline V CDR1 and CDR2: MGHDK, SYGVNS. The V end lost 7 bases, the J end lost 4 bases, and 16 bases lay between the germline ends. The CDR3 contains 14 residues. CDR3 bases: TGTGCCAGCACAGACCCGTGGGGAAGCACTGAAGCTTTCTTT. Translated, it gives CASTDPWGSTEAFF.

V gene TRBV6-5 combines with J gene TRBJ1-2, with 9 bases lining up with TRBD1. From germline, CDR1 is MNHEY and CDR2 SVGAGI. The V gene end was trimmed by 4 bases and the J gene end by 6 bases; junction bases not matched to a gene: 9. This CDR3 is built from 15 residues. DNA of the CDR3: TGTGCCAGCAGTTCAAAAAGACAGGGGGTAGATGGCTACACCTTC. It translates to CASSSKRQGVDGYTF.

The chain is built from TRBV29-1 and TRBJ2-2, with TRBD1 identical over 11 bases. Germline values: CDR1 SQVTM, CDR2 ANQGSEA. J was trimmed by 10 bases and V by 4 bases; bases with no gene match: 11. This CDR3 spans 15 amino acids. The CDR3 DNA follows: TGCAGCGTTGTAACCCGGGACAGGGGGAACCCGGAGCTGTTTTTT. Its translation is CSVVTRDRGNPELFF.

This clone was recorded a few times. The gene calls are TRBV7-9 and TRBJ1-1; D remains unclear. The CDR3 runs to 15 residues. Trimming pared 5 bases from V and 5 bases from J, leaving 18 bases between. Per germline, CDR1 SEHNR and CDR2 FQNEAQ (reference sequence). This CDR3 reads CASSQPGSLGTEAFF. In nucleotides, the CDR3 is TGTGCCAGCAGCCAGCCGGGGTCCCTAGGGACTGAAGCTTTCTTT. Full variable domain (outside the CDR3, taken from reference TRBV7-9 and TRBJ1-1): DTGVSQNPRHKITKRGQNVTFRCDPISEHNRLYWYRQTLGQGPEFLTYFQNEAQLEKSRLLSDRFSAERPKGSFSTLEIQRTEQGDSAMYLCASSQPGSLGTEAFFGQGTRLTVV.

The chain has TRBV25-1 and TRBJ1-4; 7 bases align to TRBD1. The CDR3 extends over 15 amino acids. Germline V gene lookup returns CDR1 MGHDK and CDR2 SYGVNS. V gave up 6 bases and J gave up 4 bases; unmatched junction bases: 8. CDR3 coding DNA: TGTGCCAGCAGCCCAACAGGGGATGGTAATGAAAAACTGTTTTTT. It translates to CASSPTGDGNEKLFF.

This clone has only one observation. V gene TRBV5-1 combines with J gene TRBJ1-1, with 7 positions matching TRBD1. Trimming removed 0 bases from V and 1 base from J; junction bases left unmatched: 6. Germline V gene sequence: CDR1 SGHRS, CDR2 YFSETQ. CDR3 length: 16 residues. This CDR3 reads CASSLEPGTANTEAFF. CDR3 in DNA: TGCGCCAGCAGCTTGGAACCCGGGACAGCGAACACTGAAGCTTTCTTT. Variable domain in full (rest from reference TRBV5-1 and TRBJ1-1): KAGVTQTPRYLIKTRGQQVTLSCSPISGHRSVSWYQQTPGQGLQFLFEYFSETQRNKGNFPGRFSGRQFSNSRSEMNVSTLELGDSALYLCASSLEPGTANTEAFFGQGTRLTVV.

Concerning this clone itself: In the same sample, other DNA sequences code for this CDR3. In DNA, the CDR3 is TGTGCCAGCAGTTTAGGGAGCGGGGAGCTGTTTTTT. Protein: CASSLGSGELFF. This chain joins TRBV27 and TRBJ2-2; tentative D call: TRBD2 (5 bases). The CDR3 has 12 amino acids. Germline CDR1 is MNHEY and CDR2 is SMNVEV (reference sequence). V shed 2 bases and J shed 7 bases, with 5 bases lying between them.

V and J are TRBV4-2 and TRBJ2-1, with 10 bases identical to TRBD1. This CDR3 contains 16 residues. Germline V gene lookup returns CDR1 LGHNA and CDR2 YNFKEQ. V lost 1 base and J lost 4; bases outside the gene matches: 4. The CDR3 DNA reads as TGTGCCAGCAGCCAAGGAGGGACAGGGGCGTACAATGAGCAGTTCTTC. Its protein product is CASSQGGTGAYNEQFF.

The J gene is TRBJ2-7, the V gene TRBV6-6; D remains unclear. The V end was cut by 8 bases, the J end by 2 bases, with 16 bases between. The CDR3 runs 14 residues. Looked up from germline, CDR1 is MNHNY and CDR2 is SVGAGI (reference sequence). For the CDR3, the DNA is TGTGCCAGCCGCAGTCGCCAGAGTCCCTACGAGCAGTACTTC. Translation gives CASRSRQSPYEQYF.

The chain recombines TRBV25-1 with TRBJ1-1, with D unresolved. Trimming took 3 bases from V and 1 from J, leaving 18 bases between them. The CDR3 has 17 residues. Germline loops: CDR1 MGHDK, CDR2 SYGVNS. The CDR3 loop reads CASSDVSFEVGNTEAFF. The CDR3 region has the DNA TGTGCCAGCAGTGACGTATCCTTTGAGGTCGGGAACACTGAAGCTTTCTTT. Full variable domain (outside the CDR3, taken from reference TRBV25-1 and TRBJ1-1): EADIYQTPRYLVIGTGKKITLECSQTMGHDKMYWYQQDPGMELHLIHYSYGVNSTEKGDLSSESTVSRIRTEHFPLTLESARPSHTSQYLCASSDVSFEVGNTEAFFGQGTRLTVV.

The rearrangement joins TRBV7-8 to TRBJ1-5; 7 nucleotides match TRBD1. This CDR3 comprises 19 residues. Germline CDR1 reads SGHVS; CDR2 reads FQNEAQ. J lost 1 base, V lost 5 bases, and 17 bases had no gene match. The CDR3 DNA is TGTGCCAGCAGCGGGGGACAGAAGGGCCAAGAGGGGAGCAATCAGCCCCAGCATTTT. Its translation is CASSGGQKGQEGSNQPQHF.

The genes are TRBV27 and TRBJ2-7, with D perhaps TRBD1 (6 bases). The CDR3 totals 14 residues. Germline V gives CDR1 MNHEY, CDR2 SMNVEV (reference sequence). V was clipped by 7 bases and J by 7 bases, with 20 bases between them. The CDR3 protein is CASTLGGGSREQYF. The CDR3 DNA sequence: TGTGCCAGCACCCTTGGGGGCGGTTCCCGGGAGCAGTACTTC.

The chain recombines TRBV5-4 with TRBJ2-1; TRBD2 is a possible D gene (6 bases). The ends were cut back, 2 bases at V and 8 bases at J, with 8 bases in the middle. The CDR3 extends over 12 amino acids. Germline CDR1 reads SGHNT; CDR2 reads YYREEE (reference sequence). The CDR3 DNA follows: TGTGCCAGCAGCTTACTAGCAGATGAGCAGTTCTTC. This codes for CASSLLADEQFF.

The chain links TRBV5-1 to TRBJ2-7; 10 bases map to TRBD1. The trim removed 4 bases at V and 2 bases at J, leaving 9 bases unmatched. The CDR3 is 16 residues long. CDR1 is SGHRS, CDR2 YFSETQ, per germline. CDR3 sequence reads: CASSHIPGTGAYEQYF. In nucleotides, the CDR3 is TGCGCCAGCAGCCACATTCCCGGGACAGGGGCCTACGAGCAGTACTTC.

The chain is built from TRBV7-8 and TRBJ2-1; the D is unclear. V shed 5 bases and J shed 6 bases, with 17 bases lying between them. The CDR3 is 15 amino acids. In germline, CDR1 is SGHVS, CDR2 FQNEAQ. DNA for the CDR3: TGTGCCAGCAGCCGTGGGGTAGCAGTAGCCAATGAGCAGTTCTTC. Protein sequence: CASSRGVAVANEQFF.

The chain joins TRBV10-3 to TRBJ2-1; 11 nucleotides line up with TRBD2. The length of the CDR3 is 17 residues. J lost 9 bases, V lost 4 bases, and 14 bases had no gene match. Germline CDR1 is ENHRY and CDR2 is SYGVKD. The CDR3 here is CAISVTGTSGTLFEQFF. The DNA of the CDR3 is TGTGCCATCAGTGTCACCGGGACTAGCGGTACCCTTTTTGAGCAGTTCTTC.

The J gene is TRBJ1-5, the V gene TRBV6-1; possible D gene TRBD1, 6 bases. V gave up 4 bases and J gave up 0 bases, with 19 bases separating them. Germline lookup yields CDR1 MNHNS and CDR2 SASEGT. The CDR3 covers 18 residues. DNA for the CDR3: TGTGCCAGCAGTGTAGCCCGGGACATTTTGGGTAGCAATCAGCCCCAGCATTTT. Translation gives CASSVARDILGSNQPQHF.

The rearrangement links TRBV2 to TRBJ1-1; D is undetermined. This CDR3 region has 16 residues. Germline V CDR1 and CDR2: SNHLY, FYNNEI. The V and J ends lost 2 bases and 6 bases respectively, with 19 bases between them. The DNA for the CDR3 is TGTGCCAGCAGTGAAAGGGCGTCCATCGGCGCTGCTGAAGCTTTCTTT. It codes for CASSERASIGAAEAFF.

The V and J genes are TRBV2 and TRBJ2-5; D is tentatively TRBD1 or TRBD2 (5 bases each). CDR3 length: 14 residues. V was pared by 5 bases and J by 6 bases, with 16 bases between. Germline V gene sequence: CDR1 SNHLY, CDR2 FYNNEI. This chain's CDR3 is CASSRGTGRKTQYF. CDR3 sequence (DNA): TGTGCCAGCAGTCGAGGGACGGGGCGGAAGACCCAGTACTTC.

The chain has TRBV27 and TRBJ2-5, with D maybe TRBD1 (6 bases). Germline lookup yields CDR1 MNHEY and CDR2 SMNVEV (reference sequence). The CDR3 spans 16 residues. The ends were cut back, 5 bases at V and 0 bases at J, with 16 bases in the middle. CDR3 nucleotide sequence: TGTGCCAGCAGTCCAAGTTCAGGACAGCACCAAGAGACCCAGTACTTC. This encodes CASSPSSGQHQETQYF.

The rearrangement joins TRBV27 to TRBJ2-1, with TRBD2 identical over 14 bases. CDR3 size: 14 residues. V was pared by 9 bases and J by 13 bases, with 11 bases of the junction left unmatched. Germline V gene lookup returns CDR1 MNHEY and CDR2 SMNVEV (reference sequence). The CDR3 protein is CARSGLAGGRGQFF. CDR3 DNA: TGTGCCAGGTCCGGACTAGCGGGAGGCCGGGGCCAGTTCTTC.